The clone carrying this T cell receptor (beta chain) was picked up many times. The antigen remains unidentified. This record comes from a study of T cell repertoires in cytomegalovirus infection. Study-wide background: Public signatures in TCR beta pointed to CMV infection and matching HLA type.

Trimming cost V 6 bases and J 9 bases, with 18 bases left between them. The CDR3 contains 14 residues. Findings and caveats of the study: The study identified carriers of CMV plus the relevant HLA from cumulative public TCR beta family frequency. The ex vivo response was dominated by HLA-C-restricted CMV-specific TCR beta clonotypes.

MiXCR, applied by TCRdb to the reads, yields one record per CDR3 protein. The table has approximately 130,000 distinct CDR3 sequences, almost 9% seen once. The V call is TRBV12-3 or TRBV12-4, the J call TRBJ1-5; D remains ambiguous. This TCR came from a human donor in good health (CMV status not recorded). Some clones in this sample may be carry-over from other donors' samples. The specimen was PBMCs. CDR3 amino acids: CASRQTPTSGPQHF. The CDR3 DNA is TGTGCCAGCAGACAGACCCCGACTAGTGGGCCCCAGCATTTT.